These T cell receptor beta chains were read from a single sample in a study of tumor-infiltrating lymphocytes in localized non-small cell lung cancer. Measured with immunoSEQ multiplex PCR; TCRdb has only the in-frame clones, and not every one. The sample has around 8,000 clones, about 60% seen once. Sequences were obtained from uninvolved lung tissue not adjacent to the tumor. These receptors all stem from a human donor with non-small cell lung cancer. CDR3s include the opening cysteine and the closing phenylalanine or tryptophan. A D gene is named only where the DNA matches it firmly. Clone size is shown for a subset of rows, as once, few, many or a class of expanded clone.

TRBD2 TRBJ2-7 large TRBV7-6 18 TGTGCCAGCAGCTTAGCAGGGACTAGCGGGTCAATGCCGGGTGAGCAGTACTTC CASSLAGTSGSMPGEQYF
TRBD2 TRBJ2-7 - TRBV7-9 13 TGTGCCAGCAGTGCTAGCGGGGGCTACGAGCAGTACTTC CASSASGGYEQYF
- TRBJ2-6 - TRBV11-2 17 TGTGCCAGCAGCAAAAGGGCTGGCGGGGCCGGGGCCAACGTCCTGACTTTC CASSKRAGGAGANVLTF
- TRBJ2-7 - TRBV7-9 14 TGTGCCAGCAGCGCTGCCGGGGTCACCTACGAGCAGTACTTC CASSAAGVTYEQYF
- TRBJ1-5 - TRBV6-6 13 TGTGCCAGCAGTGCACAGGCGAATCAGCCCCAGCATTTT CASSAQANQPQHF
- TRBJ2-5 - TRBV30 14 TGTGCCTGGAGTGTGGGGGGGGCCCAAGAGACCCAGTACTTC CAWSVGGAQETQYF
- TRBJ2-7 - TRBV7-8 12 TGTGCCAGCAGCTTAGGGCTCGGCGAGCAGTACTTC CASSLGLGEQYF
- TRBJ2-5 - TRBV30 13 TGTGCCTGGAGTTACGGGGCCGAATCGACCCAGTACTTC CAWSYGAESTQYF
- TRBJ1-4 few TRBV4-2 16 TGTGCCAGCAGCCAAGAAGGGCCTCTGAGGGCTGAAAAACTGTTTTTT CASSQEGPLRAEKLFF
TRBD2 TRBJ2-3 - TRBV4-1 18 TGCGCCAGCAGCCAAGATCCCCAGCGGGGATTAGTTGGAGATACGCAGTATTTT CASSQDPQRGLVGDTQYF
- TRBJ1-1 - TRBV6-5 11 TGTGCCAGCAGTGAGTTTACTGAAGCTTTCTTT CASSEFTEAFF
- TRBJ1-6 few TRBV27 11 TGTGCCAGCAGGGCCGATTCACCCCTCCACTTT CASRADSPLHF
TRBD1 TRBJ1-1 few TRBV2 16 TGTGCCAGCAGGATTTCAGGGGGTCAGGTGGGCACTGAAGCTTTCTTT CASRISGGQVGTEAFF
- TRBJ2-7 - TRBV10-3 15 TGTGCCGCGGGAATTGACAGGGTTCATTCCTACGAGCAGTACTTC CAAGIDRVHSYEQYF
- TRBJ1-1 - TRBV9 15 TGTGCCAGCAGCGTAGAACCTGGAGGGGACACTGAAGCTTTCTTT CASSVEPGGDTEAFF
- TRBJ1-2 - TRBV5-1 12 TGCGCCAACCTCGGTCGGAACTATGGCTACACCTTC CANLGRNYGYTF
TRBD2 TRBJ2-7 - TRBV30 15 TGTGCCTGGAGTGTAGCGGGGGGCCGCTCCTACGAGCAGTACTTC CAWSVAGGRSYEQYF
- TRBJ2-1 medium-sized TRBV19 14 TGTGCCAGTAGTTTCGGGGCTAACCACAATGAGCAGTTCTTC CASSFGANHNEQFF
- TRBJ1-6 - TRBV9 15 TGTGCCAGCAGCGTAGCTCCGGGCCAGGGATCACCCCTCCACTTT CASSVAPGQGSPLHF
TRBD1 TRBJ2-2 - TRBV4-1 18 TGCGCCAGCAGCCACCTGAAGGCCGGGACAGGGAACACCGGGGAGCTGTTTTTT CASSHLKAGTGNTGELFF
TRBD2 TRBJ2-5 - TRBV6-6 14 TGTGCCAGCAACGACCCGGGGGGGCGGGAGACCCAGTACTTC CASNDPGGRETQYF
TRBD2 TRBJ2-5 once TRBV30 14 TGTGCCTGGGTGACTAGCGGGGACCAAGAGACCCAGTACTTC CAWVTSGDQETQYF
- TRBJ2-5 once TRBV14 14 TGTGCCAGCAGCCAAGATAGAGGGCTTGAGACCCAGTACTTC CASSQDRGLETQYF
TRBD2 TRBJ2-3 - TRBV11-2 15 TGTGCCAGCAGCGCCACTAGCGGGGACGGTGATACGCAGTATTTT CASSATSGDGDTQYF
TRBD1 TRBJ1-6 - TRBV5-1 14 TGCGCCAGCAGCCCCGACAGGGGGGATTCACCCCTCCACTTT CASSPDRGDSPLHF
- TRBJ2-7 - TRBV20-1 11 TGCAGTGCTAGGGGCGGCTACGAGCAGTACTTC CSARGGYEQYF
TRBD1 TRBJ2-2 - TRBV2 15 TGTGCCAGCAGCCTCGGGACAGTCGACACCGGGGAGCTGTTTTTT CASSLGTVDTGELFF
- TRBJ2-5 - TRBV4-1 13 TGCGCCAGCAGCACCGACTACAGGGAGACCCAGTACTTC CASSTDYRETQYF
- TRBJ2-7 - TRBV5-6 12 TGTGCCAGCACCCTTGTCGGGTACGAGCAGTACTTC CASTLVGYEQYF
- TRBJ1-2 few TRBV9 15 TGTGCCAGCAGCCCCTCCGGGGGGTTTTACTATGGCTACACCTTC CASSPSGGFYYGYTF
- TRBJ1-6 once TRBV10-1 14 TGCGCCAGCAGTGAGACCTCGACAGAATCACCCCTCCACTTT CASSETSTESPLHF